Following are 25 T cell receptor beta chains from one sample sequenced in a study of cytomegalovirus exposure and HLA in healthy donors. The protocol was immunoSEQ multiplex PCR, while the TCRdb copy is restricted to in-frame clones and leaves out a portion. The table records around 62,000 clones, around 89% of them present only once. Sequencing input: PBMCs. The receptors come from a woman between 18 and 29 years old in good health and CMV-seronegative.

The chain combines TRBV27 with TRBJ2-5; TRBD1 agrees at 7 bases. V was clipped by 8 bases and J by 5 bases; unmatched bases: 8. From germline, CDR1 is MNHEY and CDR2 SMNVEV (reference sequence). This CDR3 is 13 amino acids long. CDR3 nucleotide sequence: TGTGCCAGCCGGGACAGCTGGGGTGAGACCCAGTACTTC. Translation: CASRDSWGETQYF.

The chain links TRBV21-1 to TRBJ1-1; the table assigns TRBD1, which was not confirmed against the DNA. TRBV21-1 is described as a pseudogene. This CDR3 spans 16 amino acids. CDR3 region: CASSKEGQGINTEAFF. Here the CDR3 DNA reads TGTGCCAGCAGCAAAGAGGGACAGGGGATAAACACTGAAGCTTTCTTT.

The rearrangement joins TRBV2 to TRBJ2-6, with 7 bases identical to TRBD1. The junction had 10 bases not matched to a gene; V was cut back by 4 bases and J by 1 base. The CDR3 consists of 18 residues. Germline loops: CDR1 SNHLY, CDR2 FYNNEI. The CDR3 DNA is TGTGCCAGCAGTGTCAGACAGGGCCTGGGTTCTGGGGCCAACGTCCTGACTTTC. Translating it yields CASSVRQGLGSGANVLTF.

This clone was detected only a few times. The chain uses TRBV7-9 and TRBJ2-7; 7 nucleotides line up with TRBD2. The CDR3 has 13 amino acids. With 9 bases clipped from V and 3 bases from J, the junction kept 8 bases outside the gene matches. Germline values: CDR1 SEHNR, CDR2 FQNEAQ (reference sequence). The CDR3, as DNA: TGTGCCAGTCAAGCGGGGTTCCTCTACGAGCAGTACTTC. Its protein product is CASQAGFLYEQYF.

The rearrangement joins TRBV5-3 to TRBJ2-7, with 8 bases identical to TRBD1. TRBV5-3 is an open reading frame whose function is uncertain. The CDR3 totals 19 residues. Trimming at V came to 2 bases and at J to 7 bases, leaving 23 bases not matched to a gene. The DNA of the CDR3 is TGTGCCAGAAGCTTCAGCCCGGACCCCCTAGCAGGGGGCGCGGATGAGCAGTACTTC. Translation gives CARSFSPDPLAGGADEQYF.

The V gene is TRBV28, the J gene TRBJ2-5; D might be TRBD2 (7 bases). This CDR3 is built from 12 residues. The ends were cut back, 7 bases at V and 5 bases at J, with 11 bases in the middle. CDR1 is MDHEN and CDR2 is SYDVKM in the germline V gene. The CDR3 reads CASTKGGETQYF. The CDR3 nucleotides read TGTGCCAGCACCAAGGGGGGGGAGACCCAGTACTTC.

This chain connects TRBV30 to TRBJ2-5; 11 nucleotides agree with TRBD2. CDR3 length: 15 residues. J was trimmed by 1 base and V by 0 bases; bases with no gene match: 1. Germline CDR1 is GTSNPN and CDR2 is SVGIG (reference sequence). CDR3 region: CAWSVLAGVQETQYF. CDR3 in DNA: TGTGCCTGGAGTGTACTAGCGGGAGTCCAAGAGACCCAGTACTTC.

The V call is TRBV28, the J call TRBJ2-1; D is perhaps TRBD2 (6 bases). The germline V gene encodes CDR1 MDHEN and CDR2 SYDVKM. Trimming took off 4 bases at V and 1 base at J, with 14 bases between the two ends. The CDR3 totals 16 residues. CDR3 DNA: TGTGCCAGCAGTTCAGCCGGGACTCTGTCCTACAATGAGCAGTTCTTC. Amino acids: CASSSAGTLSYNEQFF.

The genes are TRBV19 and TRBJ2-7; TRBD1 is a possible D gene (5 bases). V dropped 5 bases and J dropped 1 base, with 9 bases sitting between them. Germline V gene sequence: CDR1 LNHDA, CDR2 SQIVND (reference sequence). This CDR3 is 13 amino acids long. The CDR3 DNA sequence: TGTGCCAGTAGTGATCAGGGTTCCTACGAGCAGTACTTC. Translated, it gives CASSDQGSYEQYF.

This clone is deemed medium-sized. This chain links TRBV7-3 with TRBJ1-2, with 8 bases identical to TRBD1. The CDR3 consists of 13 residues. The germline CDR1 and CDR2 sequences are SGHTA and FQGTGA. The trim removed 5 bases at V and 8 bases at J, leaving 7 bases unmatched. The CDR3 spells CASSLDRGEGYTF. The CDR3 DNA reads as TGTGCCAGCAGCCTTGACAGGGGCGAGGGCTACACCTTC.

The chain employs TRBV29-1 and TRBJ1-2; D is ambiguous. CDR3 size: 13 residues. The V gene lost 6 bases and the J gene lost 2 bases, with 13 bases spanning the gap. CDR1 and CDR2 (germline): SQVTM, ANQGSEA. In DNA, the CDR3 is TGCAGCGTACTCCTTTATGAGAACTATGGCTACACCTTC. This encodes CSVLLYENYGYTF.

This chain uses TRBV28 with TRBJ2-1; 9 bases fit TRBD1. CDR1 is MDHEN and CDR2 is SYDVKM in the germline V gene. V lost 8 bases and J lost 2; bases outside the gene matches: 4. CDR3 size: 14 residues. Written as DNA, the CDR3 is TGTGCCAGCCGGGGGACAGGGACCTACAATGAGCAGTTCTTC. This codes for CASRGTGTYNEQFF.

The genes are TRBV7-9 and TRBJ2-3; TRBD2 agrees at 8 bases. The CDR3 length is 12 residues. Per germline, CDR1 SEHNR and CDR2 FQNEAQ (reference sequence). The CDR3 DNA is TGTGCTGGAGCGGGGGCCGCAGATACGCAGTATTTT. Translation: CAGAGAADTQYF.

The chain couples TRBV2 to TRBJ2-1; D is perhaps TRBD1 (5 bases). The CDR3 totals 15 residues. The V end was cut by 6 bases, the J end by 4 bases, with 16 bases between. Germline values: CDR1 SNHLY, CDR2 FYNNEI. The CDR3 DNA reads TGTGCCAGCAGCAAGGGGCCAATCAGATACAATGAGCAGTTCTTC. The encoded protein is CASSKGPIRYNEQFF.

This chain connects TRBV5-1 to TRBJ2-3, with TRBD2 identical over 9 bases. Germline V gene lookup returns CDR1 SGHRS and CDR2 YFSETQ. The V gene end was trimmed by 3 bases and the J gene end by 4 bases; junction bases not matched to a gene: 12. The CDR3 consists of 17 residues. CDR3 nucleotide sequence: TGCGCCAGCAGCTCCCCCCCGGGACTAGCTTTTTCAGATACGCAGTATTTT. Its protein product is CASSSPPGLAFSDTQYF.

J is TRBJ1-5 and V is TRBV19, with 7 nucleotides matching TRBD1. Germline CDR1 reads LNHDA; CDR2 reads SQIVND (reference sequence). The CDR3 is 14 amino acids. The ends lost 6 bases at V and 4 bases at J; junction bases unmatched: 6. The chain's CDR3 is CASSRGQLNQPQHF. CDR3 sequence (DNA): TGTGCCAGTAGCCGGGGACAGCTAAATCAGCCCCAGCATTTT.

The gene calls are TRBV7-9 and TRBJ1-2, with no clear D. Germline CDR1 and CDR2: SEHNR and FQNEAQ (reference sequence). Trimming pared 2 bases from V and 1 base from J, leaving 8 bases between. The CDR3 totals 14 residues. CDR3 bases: TGTGCCAGCAGCTTACCGTACAGTAACTATGGCTACACCTTC. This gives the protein CASSLPYSNYGYTF. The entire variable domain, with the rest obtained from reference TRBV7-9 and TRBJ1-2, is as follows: DTGVSQNPRHKITKRGQNVTFRCDPISEHNRLYWYRQTLGQGPEFLTYFQNEAQLEKSRLLSDRFSAERPKGSFSTLEIQRTEQGDSAMYLCASSLPYSNYGYTFGSGTRLTVV.

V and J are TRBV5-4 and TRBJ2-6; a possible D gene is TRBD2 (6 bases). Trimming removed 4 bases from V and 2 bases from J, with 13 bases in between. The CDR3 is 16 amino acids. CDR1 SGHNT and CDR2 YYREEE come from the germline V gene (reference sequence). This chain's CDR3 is CASSGDWVPGANVLTF. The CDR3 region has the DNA TGTGCCAGCAGCGGGGACTGGGTCCCTGGGGCCAACGTCCTGACTTTC.

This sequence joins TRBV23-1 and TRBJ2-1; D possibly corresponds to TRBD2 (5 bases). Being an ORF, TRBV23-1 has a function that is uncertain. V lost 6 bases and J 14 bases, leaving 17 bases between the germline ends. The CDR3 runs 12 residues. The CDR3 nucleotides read TGCGCCAGCAGCCATACCGACGACTATGAGTTCTTC. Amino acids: CASSHTDDYEFF.

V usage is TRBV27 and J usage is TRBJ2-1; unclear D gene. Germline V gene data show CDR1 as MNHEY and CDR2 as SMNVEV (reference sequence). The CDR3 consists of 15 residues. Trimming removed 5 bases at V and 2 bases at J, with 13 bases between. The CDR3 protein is CASSLGPPAYNEQFF. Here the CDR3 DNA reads TGTGCCAGCAGTCTAGGCCCCCCCGCCTACAATGAGCAGTTCTTC.

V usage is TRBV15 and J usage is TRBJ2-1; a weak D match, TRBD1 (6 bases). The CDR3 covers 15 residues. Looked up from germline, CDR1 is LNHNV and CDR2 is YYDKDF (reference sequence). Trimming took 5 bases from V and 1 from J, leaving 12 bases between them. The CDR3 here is CATSAGTHSYNEQFF. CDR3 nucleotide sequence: TGTGCCACCAGCGCCGGGACACATTCCTACAATGAGCAGTTCTTC.

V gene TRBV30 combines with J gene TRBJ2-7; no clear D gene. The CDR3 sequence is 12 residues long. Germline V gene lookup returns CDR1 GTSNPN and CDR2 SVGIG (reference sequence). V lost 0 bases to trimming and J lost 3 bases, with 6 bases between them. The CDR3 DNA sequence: TGTGCCTGGAGTGTACAAAGCTACGAGCAGTACTTC. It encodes CAWSVQSYEQYF.

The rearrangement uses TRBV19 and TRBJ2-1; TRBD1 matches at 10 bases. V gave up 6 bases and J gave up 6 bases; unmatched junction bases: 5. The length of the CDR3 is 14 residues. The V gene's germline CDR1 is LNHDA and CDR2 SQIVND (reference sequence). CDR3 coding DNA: TGTGCCAGTAGGCCGGGACAGGGGTTCAATGAGCAGTTCTTC. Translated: CASRPGQGFNEQFF.

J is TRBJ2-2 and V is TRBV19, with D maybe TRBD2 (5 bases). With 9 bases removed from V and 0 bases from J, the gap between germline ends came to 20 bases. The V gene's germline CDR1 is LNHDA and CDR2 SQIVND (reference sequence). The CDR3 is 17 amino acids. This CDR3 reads CASRNRSRGSNTGELFF. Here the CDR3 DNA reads TGTGCCAGCCGAAATAGAAGCCGGGGATCGAACACCGGGGAGCTGTTTTTT.

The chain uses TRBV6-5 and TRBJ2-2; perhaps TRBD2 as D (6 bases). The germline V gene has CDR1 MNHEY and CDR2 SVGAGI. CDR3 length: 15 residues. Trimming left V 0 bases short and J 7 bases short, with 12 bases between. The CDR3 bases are TGTGCCAGCAGTTACTCGCGGGGTCGAAGCGGGGAGCTGTTTTTT. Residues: CASSYSRGRSGELFF.